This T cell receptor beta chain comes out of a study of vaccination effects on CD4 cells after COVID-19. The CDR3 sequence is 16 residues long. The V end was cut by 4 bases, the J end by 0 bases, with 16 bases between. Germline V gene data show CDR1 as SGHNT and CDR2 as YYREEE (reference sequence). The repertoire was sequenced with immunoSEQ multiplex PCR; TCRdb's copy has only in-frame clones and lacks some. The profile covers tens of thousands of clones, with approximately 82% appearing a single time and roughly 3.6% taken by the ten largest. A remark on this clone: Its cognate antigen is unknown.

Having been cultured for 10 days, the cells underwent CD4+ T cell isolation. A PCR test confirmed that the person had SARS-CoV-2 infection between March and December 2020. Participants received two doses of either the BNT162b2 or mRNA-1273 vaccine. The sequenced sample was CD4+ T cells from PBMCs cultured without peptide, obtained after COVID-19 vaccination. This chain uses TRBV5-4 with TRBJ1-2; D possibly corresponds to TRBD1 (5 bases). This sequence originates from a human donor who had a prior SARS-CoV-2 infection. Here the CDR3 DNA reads TGTGCCAGCAGCCAATCCCGACAGTCGTCTAACTATGGCTACACCTTC. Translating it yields CASSQSRQSSNYGYTF.